The rows below give T cell receptor beta chains drawn from one sample of a study of OX40 agonist ivuxolimab in advanced cancers. Measured with immunoSEQ multiplex PCR; TCRdb has only the in-frame clones, and not every one. The repertoire consists of tens of thousands of clones, with more than 75% occurring once and the leading ten covering about 30%. The source was CD4+ or CD8+ T cells sorted from blood, collected in a trial of the OX40 agonist ivuxolimab. The receptors were sampled from an adult with an advanced solid tumor such as melanoma, head and neck, liver or kidney cancer. The CDR3 runs from the conserved cysteine through the conserved F or W. D genes are given only for firm matches.

CDR3 length: 14
J gene: TRBJ1-1
V gene: TRBV25-1
D gene: .
CDR3 DNA: TGTGCCACCATGGCATGGGAGGGAAACACTGAAGCTTTCTTT
CDR3 protein: CATMAWEGNTEAFF

CDR3 length: 14
J gene: TRBJ2-3
V gene: TRBV18
D gene: TRBD2
CDR3 DNA: TGTGCCAGCTCACCTAGCGGGGGCACAGATACGCAGTATTTT
CDR3 protein: CASSPSGGTDTQYF

CDR3 length: 14
J gene: TRBJ2-7
V gene: TRBV6-4
D gene: TRBD2
CDR3 DNA: TGTGCCAGCAGTGTAGCGGGAGACTCCTACGAGCAGTACTTC
CDR3 protein: CASSVAGDSYEQYF

CDR3 length: 19
J gene: TRBJ1-5
V gene: TRBV14
D gene: .
CDR3 DNA: TGTGCCAGCAGCCATAGGGAATTAGGTCGAGGCAGAGCCAATCAGCCCCAGCATTTT
CDR3 protein: CASSHRELGRGRANQPQHF

CDR3 length: 14
J gene: TRBJ2-5
V gene: TRBV2
D gene: TRBD2
CDR3 DNA: TGTGCCAGCTCCGGGACTAGCGGGAGTCAGACCCAGTACTTC
CDR3 protein: CASSGTSGSQTQYF

CDR3 length: 15
J gene: TRBJ2-7
V gene: TRBV18
D gene: TRBD1
CDR3 DNA: TGTGCCAGCTCACCGGGGAACAGGGGAGCCTACGAGCAGTACTTC
CDR3 protein: CASSPGNRGAYEQYF

CDR3 length: 12
J gene: TRBJ1-3
V gene: TRBV6-4
D gene: .
CDR3 DNA: TGTGCCAGCAGGCCATCTGGAAACACCATATATTTT
CDR3 protein: CASRPSGNTIYF

CDR3 length: 15
J gene: TRBJ1-5
V gene: TRBV5-8
D gene: TRBD1
CDR3 DNA: TGTGCCAGCAGCCAGGGGGCAAGGGGCAATCAGCCCCAGCATTTT
CDR3 protein: CASSQGARGNQPQHF

CDR3 length: 14
J gene: TRBJ2-3
V gene: TRBV5-1
D gene: TRBD2
CDR3 DNA: TGCGCCAGCAGCTCGGGAGGAGAGGGGGATACGCAGTATTTT
CDR3 protein: CASSSGGEGDTQYF

CDR3 length: 14
J gene: TRBJ2-3
V gene: TRBV2
D gene: TRBD2
CDR3 DNA: TGTGCCAGCAAGACTAGCGGGGGCACAGATACGCAGTATTTT
CDR3 protein: CASKTSGGTDTQYF

CDR3 length: 11
J gene: TRBJ2-1
V gene: TRBV5-6
D gene: .
CDR3 DNA: TGTGCCAGCAAACGGGGGAATGAGCAGTTCTTC
CDR3 protein: CASKRGNEQFF

CDR3 length: 15
J gene: TRBJ1-1
V gene: TRBV6-1
D gene: .
CDR3 DNA: TGTGCCAGCAGTGAAGCGCTTACCAGGGTGGGTGAAGCTTTCTTT
CDR3 protein: CASSEALTRVGEAFF

CDR3 length: 14
J gene: TRBJ2-7
V gene: TRBV30
D gene: TRBD2
CDR3 DNA: TGTGCCTGGAGTCGCGGGGGGGGTACCTACGAGCAGTACTTC
CDR3 protein: CAWSRGGGTYEQYF

CDR3 length: 14
J gene: TRBJ2-7
V gene: TRBV7-9
D gene: .
CDR3 DNA: TGTGCCAGCAGCTTAGTGAACTGGGACAAGAGTGGGGACTTC
CDR3 protein: CASSLVNWDKSGDF

CDR3 length: 18
J gene: TRBJ2-7
V gene: TRBV7-4
D gene: TRBD2
CDR3 DNA: TGTGCCAGCAGCACACGCTCCTGCGTAGCGGGAGATGTTTACGAGCAGTACTTC
CDR3 protein: CASSTRSCVAGDVYEQYF

CDR3 length: 14
J gene: TRBJ2-5
V gene: TRBV7-2
D gene: .
CDR3 DNA: TGTGCCAGCAGCTTAGGTCTGGGTAGGGAGACCCAGTACTTC
CDR3 protein: CASSLGLGRETQYF

CDR3 length: 17
J gene: TRBJ2-7
V gene: TRBV4-1
D gene: TRBD2
CDR3 DNA: TGCGCCAGCAGCCAAAGCACATTCGTAGCGGGAGGAAACGAGCAGTACTTC
CDR3 protein: CASSQSTFVAGGNEQYF

CDR3 length: 16
J gene: TRBJ2-1
V gene: TRBV5-4
D gene: .
CDR3 DNA: TGTGCCAGCAGCTTGGGAACCGACAAGTTAGGCAATGAGCAGTTCTTC
CDR3 protein: CASSLGTDKLGNEQFF

CDR3 length: 14
J gene: TRBJ2-5
V gene: TRBV4-1
D gene: TRBD2
CDR3 DNA: TGCGCCAGCAGCGTTCTAGCGGTCCGGGGGACCCAGTACTTC
CDR3 protein: CASSVLAVRGTQYF